The T cell receptor beta chain under discussion was sequenced for a study of T cells expressing NK-cell markers. Study as a whole: All TCR beta repertoires analysed originated from sorted CD3+CD56+NKG2C+, CD3+CD56+NKG2C- and CD3+CD56-NKG2C+ T cells.

This CDR3 is built from 15 residues. Germline V gene sequence: CDR1 SEHNR, CDR2 FQNEAQ (reference sequence). Reanalyzing the 5' RACE reads, TCRdb keeps one entry per CDR3 protein, without DNA. Seen in this sample are roughly 160,000 distinct CDR3 sequences; the ten most common clones hold 20% to 25%. Sequencing input: blood T cells: a sorted CD56 or NKG2C T cell subset, CD4+ or CD8+ T cells, or bulk PBMC T cells (not recorded which). This chain joins TRBV7-9 and TRBJ2-5; TCRdb picks TRBD1, but there is no DNA to check that call. This TCR came from a man aged 18-70 years in good health. This CDR3 reads CASSLLAGRGETQYF.